This entry concerns a single TCR beta chain. Its cognate antigen is unknown. This CDR3 is also generated by other DNA sequences in the sample. The data belong to a study of shared clonotypes between healthy human individuals. Overall study findings and caveats: It was the few donors that limited the genetic and exposure-history diversity represented. Sampling was confined to blood; repertoires within tissues likely differ. Rarefaction indicated that sorted-subset sequencing remained incomplete although depth was large.

Repertoires were generated with immunoSEQ multiplex PCR, while TCRdb's copy carries only in-frame clones and drops some. The table has around 700,000 clones, less than 80% seen once. Memory CD4+ cells were the fraction left after CD45RA+ naive selection. The CDR3 has 11 amino acids. Trimming removed 4 bases at V and 3 bases at J, with 7 bases between. Germline V gene lookup returns CDR1 SQVTM and CDR2 ANQGSEA. The specimen sequenced was memory CD4+ T cells sorted from blood. The subset is: CD45RA-negative fraction. The chain is built from TRBV29-1 and TRBJ2-7; D may be TRBD1 (5 bases). This sequence originates from a woman aged 25-40 years in good health. CDR3 region: CSVGDSYEQYF. CDR3 nucleotides: TGCAGCGTTGGCGACAGCTACGAGCAGTACTTC.